Following are 21 T cell receptor beta chains from one sample sequenced in a study of control samples from healthy donors and cancer patients. TCRdb's copy holds only in-frame clones and misses some; the assay was immunoSEQ multiplex PCR. Of about 120,000 clones in the sample, around nine tenths were seen once. The sample was blood. These receptors were obtained from a man aged 25-40 years in good health.

This chain uses TRBV11-2 with TRBJ1-5; D unclear. Looked up from germline, CDR1 is SGHAT and CDR2 is FQNNGV. The CDR3 loop spans 12 amino acids. Trimming left V 4 bases short and J 4 bases short, with 5 bases between. CDR3 sequence reads: CASSSGNQPQHF. The DNA for the CDR3 is TGTGCCAGCAGCTCAGGAAATCAGCCCCAGCATTTT.

This clone showed up just a few times. J is TRBJ2-2 and V is TRBV27; the D gene is possibly TRBD2 (5 bases). V shed 6 bases and J shed 4 bases, with 12 bases lying between them. CDR1 is MNHEY and CDR2 is SMNVEV in the germline V gene (reference sequence). This CDR3 contains 14 residues. CDR3 sequence: CASSQTGVTGELFF. CDR3 bases: TGTGCCAGCAGCCAGACCGGGGTCACCGGGGAGCTGTTTTTT.

This rearrangement joins TRBV7-3 to TRBJ2-2; D might be TRBD1 (6 bases). CDR3 size: 14 residues. Trimming left V 5 bases short and J 7 bases short, with 14 bases between. The germline gives CDR1 SGHTA, CDR2 FQGTGA. The chain's CDR3 is CASSKDRANGELFF. CDR3 in DNA: TGTGCCAGCAGCAAGGACAGAGCCAACGGGGAGCTGTTTTTT.

V usage is TRBV4-1 and J usage is TRBJ2-7; a possible D gene is TRBD1 (5 bases). CDR1 MGHRA and CDR2 YSYEKL come from the germline V gene. The length of the CDR3 is 16 residues. With 1 base removed from V and 7 bases from J, the gap between germline ends came to 20 bases. The CDR3 spells CASSQVTPGLDGEQYF. CDR3 nucleotides: TGCGCCAGCAGCCAAGTCACCCCAGGGTTGGATGGGGAGCAGTACTTC.

The chain has TRBV7-2 and TRBJ1-5; D remains ambiguous. V gave up 2 bases and J gave up 2 bases, with 10 bases separating them. Germline CDR1 and CDR2: SGHTA and FQGNSA. This CDR3 comprises 15 residues. The CDR3 sequence is CASSLRNGGNQPQHF. The CDR3 DNA is TGTGCCAGCAGCTTAAGGAACGGGGGCAATCAGCCCCAGCATTTT.

J is TRBJ1-2 and V is TRBV19; D gene ambiguous. Germline CDR1 reads LNHDA; CDR2 reads SQIVND (reference sequence). Trimming left V 2 bases short and J 3 bases short, with 13 bases between. There are 15 residues in the CDR3. The CDR3 loop reads CASSITGIYDYGYTF. The CDR3 DNA sequence: TGTGCCAGTAGTATAACCGGGATATATGACTATGGCTACACCTTC.

This chain joins TRBV29-1 and TRBJ1-2, with D possibly TRBD1 on 5 matching bases. The CDR3 is made up of 15 amino acids. Between the trimmed V and J ends, which lost 3 bases and 0 bases, there was a span of 14 bases. CDR1 SQVTM and CDR2 ANQGSEA come from the germline V gene. CDR3 in amino acids: CSVDRYEGPNYGYTF. The DNA for the CDR3 is TGCAGCGTTGACCGGTATGAGGGGCCTAACTATGGCTACACCTTC.

V usage is TRBV9 and J usage is TRBJ1-3, with 8 bases that match TRBD1. CDR1 is SGDLS and CDR2 is YYNGEE in the germline V gene. The CDR3 sequence is 17 residues long. Trimming removed 0 bases from V and 0 bases from J; junction bases left unmatched: 5. In nucleotides, the CDR3 is TGTGCCAGCAGCGTAGAACAGGGGGTTTACTCTGGAAACACCATATATTTT. It codes for CASSVEQGVYSGNTIYF. Full variable domain (remainder filled in from reference TRBV9 and TRBJ1-3): DSGVTQTPKHLITATGQRVTLRCSPRSGDLSVYWYQQSLDQGLQFLIQYYNGEERAKGNILERFSAQQFPDLHSELNLSSLELGDSALYFCASSVEQGVYSGNTIYFGEGSWLTVV.

About this clone: Distinct nucleotide sequences in the sample also encode this CDR3. The genes are TRBV15 and TRBJ2-3; TRBD2 is a possible D gene (6 bases). Trimming shortened V by 5 bases and J by 5 bases, and 23 bases separated the two germline ends. CDR1 and CDR2 from the germline V gene are LNHNV and YYDKDF (reference sequence). The CDR3 contains 17 residues. CDR3 DNA sequence: TGTGCCACCAGCGGAGCTTTATGGGGGAGGATGGAAGATACGCAGTATTTT. Its protein is CATSGALWGRMEDTQYF.

The V and J genes are TRBV24-1 and TRBJ2-7; possible D gene TRBD2, 6 bases. V was clipped by 3 bases and J by 0 bases, with 8 bases between them. CDR1 is KGHDR, CDR2 SFDVKD, per germline. This CDR3 has 14 residues. This chain's CDR3 is CATSDTGSSYEQYF. CDR3 nucleotides: TGTGCCACCAGTGATACCGGGAGCTCCTACGAGCAGTACTTC.

This clone was found a few times. V and J are TRBV4-1 and TRBJ1-6, with unresolved D. V was clipped by 0 bases and J by 10 bases, with 7 bases between them. There are 13 residues in the CDR3. CDR1 and CDR2 from the germline V gene are MGHRA and YSYEKL. CDR3 loop: CASSQEFRSPLHF. CDR3 sequence (DNA): TGCGCCAGCAGCCAAGAGTTTCGGTCACCCCTCCACTTT.

This clone has only a few counts. The chain recombines TRBV10-1 with TRBJ1-1; tentative D call: TRBD1 (5 bases). The CDR3 is made up of 14 amino acids. Germline-derived CDR1 and CDR2 are WNHNN and SYGVQD (reference sequence). The ends were cut back, 4 bases at V and 6 bases at J, with 15 bases in the middle. The CDR3 DNA reads as TGCGCCAGCAGTGCCCTTCAGGGAGCCGCTGAAGCTTTCTTT. Its protein product is CASSALQGAAEAFF.

The chain combines TRBV27 with TRBJ1-5; D uncertain. Germline CDR1 reads MNHEY; CDR2 reads SMNVEV (reference sequence). The length of the CDR3 is 15 residues. The V and J ends lost 6 bases and 3 bases respectively, with 15 bases between them. The CDR3 DNA follows: TGTGCCAGCAGGGCCGAGGGAACCCACAATCAGCCCCAGCATTTT. This translates into CASRAEGTHNQPQHF.

The chain links TRBV29-1 to TRBJ1-4; 8 bases fit TRBD1. Germline loops: CDR1 SQVTM, CDR2 ANQGSEA. This CDR3 comprises 13 residues. V lost 5 bases to trimming and J lost 8 bases; unmatched junction nucleotides: 7. Here the CDR3 reads CSVFGTGNEKLFF. CDR3 coding DNA: TGCAGCGTTTTTGGGACAGGAAACGAAAAACTGTTTTTT.

The chain employs TRBV7-2 and TRBJ1-1, with D possibly matching TRBD1 (5 bases). CDR3 length equals 14 residues. V lost 4 bases and J 1 base, leaving 10 bases between the germline ends. Germline CDR1 reads SGHTA; CDR2 reads FQGNSA. The CDR3 region is CASSSRVPNTEAFF. The CDR3 region has the DNA TGTGCCAGCAGCTCCAGGGTACCGAACACTGAAGCTTTCTTT.

This rearrangement joins TRBV24-1 to TRBJ2-3; TRBD2 matches 7 bases. This CDR3 has 15 residues. The germline V gene encodes CDR1 KGHDR and CDR2 SFDVKD. J lost 6 bases, V lost 5 bases, and 10 bases had no gene match. The CDR3 is CATSAPTTSMDTQYF. The CDR3 coding sequence is TGTGCCACCAGTGCCCCCACGACTAGCATGGATACGCAGTATTTT.

In its sample, this clone was seen once. The CDR3 nucleotides are TGTGCTAGTGGTGGGCGGGACAGCAACTATGGCTACACCTTC. Its protein is CASGGRDSNYGYTF. This sequence joins TRBV12-5 and TRBJ1-2, with 7 bases identical to TRBD1. The CDR3 covers 14 residues. The germline V gene has CDR1 LGHNT and CDR2 FRNRAP. The J segment lost 2 bases and the V segment lost 5 bases, leaving 5 bases of the junction unmatched.

This clone was seen only once. V gene TRBV5-6 combines with J gene TRBJ2-3, with TRBD1 matching over 7 bases. Germline lookup yields CDR1 SGHDT and CDR2 YYEEEE. V was pared by 4 bases and J by 3 bases, with 11 bases of the junction left unmatched. This CDR3 has 16 residues. The DNA of the CDR3 is TGTGCCAGCAGCCTATACAGGGGACGGGTGACAGATACGCAGTATTTT. It codes for CASSLYRGRVTDTQYF.

J is TRBJ2-7 and V is TRBV6-6; 7 positions agree with TRBD1. Germline V lookup: CDR1 MNHNY, CDR2 SVGAGI (reference sequence). The CDR3 spans 14 residues. The ends lost 6 bases at V and 3 bases at J; junction bases unmatched: 8. The CDR3 DNA reads TGTGCCAGCAGCCCAATAAGGACAGGCTACGAGCAGTACGTC. As protein: CASSPIRTGYEQYV.

V usage is TRBV5-6 and J usage is TRBJ1-2; D might be TRBD1 (5 bases). Germline V gene data show CDR1 as SGHDT and CDR2 as YYEEEE. V was cut by 5 bases and J by 6 bases, with 11 bases left in between. The CDR3 runs 12 residues. The CDR3 bases are TGTGCCAGCAGATCACTAGGGGATGGCTACACCTTC. Translating it yields CASRSLGDGYTF.

The chain employs TRBV7-4 and TRBJ2-4; D could derive from TRBD1 or TRBD2 (6 bases each). Trimming left V 2 bases short and J 1 base short, with 18 bases between. This CDR3 has 18 amino acids. CDR1 SGHVT and CDR2 SQSDAQ come from the germline V gene. CDR3 sequence: CASSLRGARFKAKNIQYF. CDR3 nucleotides: TGTGCCAGCAGCTTAAGGGGGGCGAGGTTTAAGGCCAAAAACATTCAGTACTTC.